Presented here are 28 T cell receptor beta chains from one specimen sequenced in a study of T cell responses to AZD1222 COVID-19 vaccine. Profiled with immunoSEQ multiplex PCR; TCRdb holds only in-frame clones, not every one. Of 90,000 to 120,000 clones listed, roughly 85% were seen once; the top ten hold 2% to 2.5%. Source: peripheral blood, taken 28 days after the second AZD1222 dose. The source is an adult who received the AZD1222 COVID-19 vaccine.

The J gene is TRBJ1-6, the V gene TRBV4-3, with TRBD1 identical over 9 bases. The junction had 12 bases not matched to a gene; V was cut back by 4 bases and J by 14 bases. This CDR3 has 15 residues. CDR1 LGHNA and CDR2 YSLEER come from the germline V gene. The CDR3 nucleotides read TGCGCCAGCAGCCTAAGGGGACAGGGAAATTCGGCCCTCCACTTT. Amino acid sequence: CASSLRGQGNSALHF.

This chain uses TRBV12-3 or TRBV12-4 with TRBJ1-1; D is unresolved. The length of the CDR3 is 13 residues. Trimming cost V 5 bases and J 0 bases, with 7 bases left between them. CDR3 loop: CASSTRLNTEAFF. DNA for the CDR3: TGTGCCAGCAGTACTCGGTTGAACACTGAAGCTTTCTTT.

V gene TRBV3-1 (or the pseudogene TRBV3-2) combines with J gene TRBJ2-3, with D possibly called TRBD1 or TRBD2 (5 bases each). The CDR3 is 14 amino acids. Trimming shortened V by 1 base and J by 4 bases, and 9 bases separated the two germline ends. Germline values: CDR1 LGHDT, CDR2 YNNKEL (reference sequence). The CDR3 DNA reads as TGTGCCAGCAGCCAAGGGCAGGGAGCAGATACGCAGTATTTT. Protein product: CASSQGQGADTQYF.

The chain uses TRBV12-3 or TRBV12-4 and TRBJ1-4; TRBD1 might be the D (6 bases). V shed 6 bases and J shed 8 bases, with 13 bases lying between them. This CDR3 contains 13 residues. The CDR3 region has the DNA TGTGCCAGCAGCAACAGGGATGAGGAAAAACTGTTTTTT. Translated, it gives CASSNRDEEKLFF.

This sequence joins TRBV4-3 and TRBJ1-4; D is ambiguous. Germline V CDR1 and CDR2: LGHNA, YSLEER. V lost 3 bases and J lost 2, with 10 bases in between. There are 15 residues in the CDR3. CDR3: CASSQGVGTNEKLFF. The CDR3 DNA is TGCGCCAGCAGCCAGGGAGTTGGCACTAATGAAAAACTGTTTTTT.

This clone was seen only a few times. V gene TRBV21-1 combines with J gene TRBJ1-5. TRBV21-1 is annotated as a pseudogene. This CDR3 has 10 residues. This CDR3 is CASSNQPQHF. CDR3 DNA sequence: TGTGCCAGCAGCAATCAGCCCCAGCATTTT.

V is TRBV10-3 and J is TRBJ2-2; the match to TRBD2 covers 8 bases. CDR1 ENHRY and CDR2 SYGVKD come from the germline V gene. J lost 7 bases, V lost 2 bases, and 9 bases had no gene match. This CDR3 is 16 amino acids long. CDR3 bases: TGTGCCATCAGTGAGCTTCCGGGACTAGAAGGCGGGGAGCTGTTTTTT. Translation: CAISELPGLEGGELFF.

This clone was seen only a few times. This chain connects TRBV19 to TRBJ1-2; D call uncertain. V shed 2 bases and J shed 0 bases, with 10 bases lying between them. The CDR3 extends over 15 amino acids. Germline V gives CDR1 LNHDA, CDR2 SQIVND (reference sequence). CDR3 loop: CASSIFQRTNYGYTF. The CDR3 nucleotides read TGTGCCAGTAGTATATTTCAGAGAACTAACTATGGCTACACCTTC.

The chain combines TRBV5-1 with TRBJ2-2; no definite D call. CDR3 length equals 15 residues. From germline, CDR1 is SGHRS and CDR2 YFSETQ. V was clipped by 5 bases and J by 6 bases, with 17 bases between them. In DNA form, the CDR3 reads TGCGCCAGCAGAAGCCGGATTGAAAGGTCCGGGGAGCTGTTTTTT. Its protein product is CASRSRIERSGELFF. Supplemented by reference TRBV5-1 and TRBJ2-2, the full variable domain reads KAGVTQTPRYLIKTRGQQVTLSCSPISGHRSVSWYQQTPGQGLQFLFEYFSETQRNKGNFPGRFSGRQFSNSRSEMNVSTLELGDSALYLCASRSRIERSGELFFGEGSRLTVL.

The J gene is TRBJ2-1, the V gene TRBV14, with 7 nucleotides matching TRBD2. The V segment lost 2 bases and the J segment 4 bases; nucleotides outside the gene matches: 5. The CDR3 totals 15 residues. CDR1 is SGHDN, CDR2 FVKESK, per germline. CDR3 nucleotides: TGTGCCAGCAGCCAACCTAGCGGTCTGTACAATGAGCAGTTCTTC. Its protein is CASSQPSGLYNEQFF.

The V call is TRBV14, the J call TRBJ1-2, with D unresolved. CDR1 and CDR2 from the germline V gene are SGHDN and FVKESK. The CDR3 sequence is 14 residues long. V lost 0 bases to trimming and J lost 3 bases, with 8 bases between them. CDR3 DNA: TGTGCCAGCAGCCAAGATCCGTGGGACTATGGCTACACCTTC. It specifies CASSQDPWDYGYTF.

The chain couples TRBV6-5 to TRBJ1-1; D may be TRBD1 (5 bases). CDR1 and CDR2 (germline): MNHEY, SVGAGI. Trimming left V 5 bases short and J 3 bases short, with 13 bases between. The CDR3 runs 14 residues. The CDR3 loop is CASSPQVAYTEAFF. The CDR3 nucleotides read TGTGCCAGCAGTCCACAGGTGGCGTACACTGAAGCTTTCTTT.

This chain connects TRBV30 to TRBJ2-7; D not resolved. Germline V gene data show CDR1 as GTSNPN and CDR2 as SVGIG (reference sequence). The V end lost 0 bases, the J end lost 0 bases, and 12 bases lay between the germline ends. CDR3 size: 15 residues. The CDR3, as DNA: TGTGCCTGGAGTGTCCTCTGGAATAGCTCCTACGAGCAGTACTTC. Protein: CAWSVLWNSSYEQYF.

CDR3 region: CASSKEGDSPLHF. For the CDR3, the DNA is TGTGCCAGCAGTAAAGAGGGGGACTCACCCCTCCACTTT. The chain carries TRBV2 and TRBJ1-6, with D maybe TRBD1 (6 bases). The CDR3 totals 13 residues. With 5 bases removed from V and 10 bases from J, the gap between germline ends came to 12 bases. The germline V gene encodes CDR1 SNHLY and CDR2 FYNNEI.

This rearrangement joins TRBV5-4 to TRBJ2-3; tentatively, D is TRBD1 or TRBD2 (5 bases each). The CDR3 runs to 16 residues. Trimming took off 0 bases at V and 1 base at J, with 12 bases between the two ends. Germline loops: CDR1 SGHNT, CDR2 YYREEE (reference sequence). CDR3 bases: TGTGCCAGCAGCTTGGTAAGGGGACGGGGCACAGATACGCAGTATTTT. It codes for CASSLVRGRGTDTQYF. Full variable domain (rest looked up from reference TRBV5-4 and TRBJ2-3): ETGVTQSPTHLIKTRGQQVTLRCSSQSGHNTVSWYQQALGQGPQFIFQYYREEENGRGNFPPRFSGLQFPNYSSELNVNALELDDSALYLCASSLVRGRGTDTQYFGPGTRLTVL.

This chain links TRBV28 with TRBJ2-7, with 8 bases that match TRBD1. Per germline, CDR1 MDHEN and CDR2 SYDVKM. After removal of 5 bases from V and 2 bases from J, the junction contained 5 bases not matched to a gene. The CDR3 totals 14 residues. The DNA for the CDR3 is TGTGCCAGCAGTAGGACAGGGACCGCCTACGAGCAGTACTTC. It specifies CASSRTGTAYEQYF.

The CDR3 coding sequence is TGTGCTAGTGGTGATAGCGGGAGACCCTACAATGAGCAGTTCTTC. This gives the protein CASGDSGRPYNEQFF. V and J are TRBV12-5 and TRBJ2-1; 9 nucleotides align to TRBD2. Trimming took 5 bases from V and 2 from J; bases not matched to a gene: 4. This CDR3 contains 15 residues. Germline loops: CDR1 LGHNT, CDR2 FRNRAP.

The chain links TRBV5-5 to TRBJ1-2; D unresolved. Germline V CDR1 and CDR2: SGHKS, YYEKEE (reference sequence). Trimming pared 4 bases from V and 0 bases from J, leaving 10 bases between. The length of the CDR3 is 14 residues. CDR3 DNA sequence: TGTGCCAGCAGCCCCTCCGGGGCTAACTATGGCTACACCTTC. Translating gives CASSPSGANYGYTF.

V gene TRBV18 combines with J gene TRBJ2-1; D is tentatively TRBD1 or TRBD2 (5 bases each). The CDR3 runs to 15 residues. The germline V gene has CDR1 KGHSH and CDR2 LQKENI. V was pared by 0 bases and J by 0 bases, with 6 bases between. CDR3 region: CASSPPGGSYNEQFF. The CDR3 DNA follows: TGTGCCAGCTCACCACCTGGGGGCTCCTACAATGAGCAGTTCTTC. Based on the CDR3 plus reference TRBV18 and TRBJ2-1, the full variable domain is NAGVMQNPRHLVRRRGQEARLRCSPMKGHSHVYWYRQLPEEGLKFMVYLQKENIIDESGMPKERFSAEFPKEGPSILRIQQVVRGDSAAYFCASSPPGGSYNEQFFGPGTRLTVL.

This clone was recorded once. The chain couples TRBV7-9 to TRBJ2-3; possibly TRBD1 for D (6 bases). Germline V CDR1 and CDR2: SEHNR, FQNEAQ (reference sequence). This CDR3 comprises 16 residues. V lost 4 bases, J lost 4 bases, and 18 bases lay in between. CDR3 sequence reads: CASSYPRTVTPDTQYF. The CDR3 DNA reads TGTGCCAGCAGCTACCCTAGGACAGTAACTCCAGATACGCAGTATTTT.

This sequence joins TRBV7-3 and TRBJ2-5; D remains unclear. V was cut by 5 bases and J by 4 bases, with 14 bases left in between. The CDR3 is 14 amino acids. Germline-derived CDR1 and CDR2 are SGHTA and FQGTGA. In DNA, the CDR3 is TGTGCCAGCAGCCCTTTTGGAACATTAGAGACCCAGTACTTC. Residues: CASSPFGTLETQYF.

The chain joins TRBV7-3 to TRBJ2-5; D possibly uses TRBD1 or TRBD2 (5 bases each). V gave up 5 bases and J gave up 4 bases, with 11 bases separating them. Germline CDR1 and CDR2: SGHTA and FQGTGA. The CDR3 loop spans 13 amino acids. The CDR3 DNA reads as TGTGCCAGCAGCCCGGGGCGGGTAGAGACCCAGTACTTC. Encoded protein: CASSPGRVETQYF.

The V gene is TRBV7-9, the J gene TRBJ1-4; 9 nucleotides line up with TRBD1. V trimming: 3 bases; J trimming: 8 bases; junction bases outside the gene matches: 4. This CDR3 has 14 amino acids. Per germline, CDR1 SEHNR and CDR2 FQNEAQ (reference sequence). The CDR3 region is CASSFGQGQEKLFF. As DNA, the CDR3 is TGTGCCAGCAGCTTCGGACAGGGGCAGGAAAAACTGTTTTTT.

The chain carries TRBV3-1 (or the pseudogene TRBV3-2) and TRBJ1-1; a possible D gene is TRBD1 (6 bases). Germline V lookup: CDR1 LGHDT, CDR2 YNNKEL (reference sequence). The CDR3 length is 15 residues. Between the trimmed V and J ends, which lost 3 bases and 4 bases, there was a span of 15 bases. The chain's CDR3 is CASSQAQGGGTEAFF. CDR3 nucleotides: TGTGCCAGCAGCCAGGCACAGGGAGGTGGCACTGAAGCTTTCTTT.

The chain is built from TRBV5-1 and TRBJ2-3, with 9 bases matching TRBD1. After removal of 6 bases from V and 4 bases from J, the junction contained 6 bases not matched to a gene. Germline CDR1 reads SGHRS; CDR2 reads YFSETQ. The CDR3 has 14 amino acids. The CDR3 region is CASTPTGGSDTQYF. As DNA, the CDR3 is TGCGCCAGCACCCCGACAGGGGGATCAGATACGCAGTATTTT. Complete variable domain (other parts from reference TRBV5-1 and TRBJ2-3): KAGVTQTPRYLIKTRGQQVTLSCSPISGHRSVSWYQQTPGQGLQFLFEYFSETQRNKGNFPGRFSGRQFSNSRSEMNVSTLELGDSALYLCASTPTGGSDTQYFGPGTRLTVL.

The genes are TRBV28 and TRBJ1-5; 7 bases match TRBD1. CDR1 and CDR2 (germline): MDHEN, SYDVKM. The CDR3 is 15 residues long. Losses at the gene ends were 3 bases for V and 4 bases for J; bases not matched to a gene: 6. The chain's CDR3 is CASSFLTGNNQPQHF. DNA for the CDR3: TGTGCCAGCAGTTTTTTGACAGGGAATAATCAGCCCCAGCATTTT.

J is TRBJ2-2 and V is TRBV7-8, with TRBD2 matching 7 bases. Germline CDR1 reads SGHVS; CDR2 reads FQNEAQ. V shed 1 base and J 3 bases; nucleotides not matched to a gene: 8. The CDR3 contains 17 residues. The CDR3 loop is CASSLGVASGYTGELFF. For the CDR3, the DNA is TGTGCCAGCAGCTTAGGAGTGGCTAGCGGTTACACCGGGGAGCTGTTTTTT.

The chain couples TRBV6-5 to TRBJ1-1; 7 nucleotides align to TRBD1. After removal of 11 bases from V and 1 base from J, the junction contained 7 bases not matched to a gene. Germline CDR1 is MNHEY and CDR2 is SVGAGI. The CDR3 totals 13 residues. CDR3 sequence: CALRRGRNTEAFF. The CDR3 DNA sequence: TGTGCCCTCAGGAGGGGGCGGAACACTGAAGCTTTCTTT.